Presented here are 23 T cell receptor beta chains from one specimen sequenced in a study of T cells in Graves' hyperthyroidism and ophthalmopathy. From RNA transcripts, TCR beta CDR3 regions were amplified. With the HTBI primer set, the TCR CDR3 went through a first round of RT-PCR. TCRdb passed the multiplex PCR reads through MiXCR, listing each CDR3 protein once. This sample carries around 500,000 distinct CDR3 sequences, approximately 14% of them seen once, and the ten largest clones take approximately 15%. The material sequenced was blood. These receptor sequences come from a woman in her 40s with Graves' hyperthyroidism.

The rearrangement joins TRBV7-9 to TRBJ2-4, with 9 nucleotides matching TRBD2. Germline CDR1 reads SEHNR; CDR2 reads FQNEAQ (reference sequence). V dropped 5 bases and J dropped 8; count of bases not matched to a gene: 10. The CDR3 consists of 15 residues. Here the CDR3 DNA reads TGTGCCAGCAGCCCCATAGCGGGAGTAAGAGACATTCAGTACTTC. Its protein is CASSPIAGVRDIQYF.

This clonotype was observed many times. The chain recombines TRBV7-9 with TRBJ2-4; 9 nucleotides line up with TRBD1. With 6 bases clipped from V and 6 bases from J, the junction kept 9 bases outside the gene matches. This CDR3 is 15 amino acids long. Germline CDR1 and CDR2: SEHNR and FQNEAQ (reference sequence). The CDR3 sequence is CASSWDRAHLNIQYF. The CDR3 DNA sequence: TGTGCCAGCAGTTGGGACAGGGCCCACCTAAACATTCAGTACTTC.

This clonotype occurred many times. The V and J genes are TRBV2 and TRBJ2-7, with D possibly TRBD2 on 6 matching bases. Germline-derived CDR1 and CDR2 are SNHLY and FYNNEI. This CDR3 has 14 residues. Trimming cost V 6 bases and J 4 bases, with 16 bases left between them. The CDR3 sequence: CASRDPGLTYEQYF. In DNA form, the CDR3 reads TGTGCCAGCAGAGACCCGGGACTGACATACGAGCAGTACTTC. Full variable domain (outside the CDR3, taken from reference TRBV2 and TRBJ2-7): EPEVTQTPSHQVTQMGQEVILRCVPISNHLYFYWYRQILGQKVEFLVSFYNNEISEKSEIFDDQFSVERPDGSNFTLKIRSTKLEDSAMYFCASRDPGLTYEQYFGPGTRLTVT.

There are many counts of this clonotype. The chain is built from TRBV9 and TRBJ2-7; D perhaps matches TRBD2 (6 bases). CDR3 length: 15 residues. Germline lookup yields CDR1 SGDLS and CDR2 YYNGEE. With 0 bases removed from V and 0 bases from J, the gap between germline ends came to 10 bases. The CDR3 sequence: CASSVEGGRSYEQYF. The CDR3 nucleotides read TGTGCCAGCAGCGTAGAGGGAGGTCGCTCCTACGAGCAGTACTTC.

This clonotype was detected a few times. J is TRBJ1-5 and V is TRBV6-1, with 8 bases identical to TRBD1. With 3 bases clipped from V and 0 bases from J, the junction kept 4 bases outside the gene matches. The CDR3 extends over 16 amino acids. Looked up from germline, CDR1 is MNHNS and CDR2 is SASEGT. CDR3 residues: CASSEDRVYSNQPQHF. The CDR3, as DNA: TGTGCCAGCAGTGAGGACAGGGTCTATAGCAATCAGCCCCAGCATTTT.

The chain combines TRBV6-1 with TRBJ2-7; D unclear. Per germline, CDR1 MNHNS and CDR2 SASEGT. CDR3 length: 15 amino acids. V was clipped by 6 bases and J by 1 base, with 16 bases between them. CDR3 amino acids: CASRLRPDLSYEQYF. The CDR3 bases are TGTGCCAGCAGACTACGACCCGACCTGTCCTACGAGCAGTACTTC.

The V and J genes are TRBV2 and TRBJ1-1; D is possibly TRBD1 (6 bases). CDR3 length equals 12 residues. With 6 bases removed from V and 9 bases from J, the gap between germline ends came to 14 bases. Germline V lookup: CDR1 SNHLY, CDR2 FYNNEI. The CDR3 sequence is CASRIDRFQAFF. The CDR3 nucleotides read TGTGCCAGCAGAATCGACAGGTTCCAAGCTTTCTTT.

V gene TRBV6-1 combines with J gene TRBJ2-2; tentatively, D is TRBD1 or TRBD2 (5 bases each). V was cut by 7 bases and J by 7 bases, with 19 bases left in between. The CDR3 extends over 15 amino acids. Germline V gene sequence: CDR1 MNHNS, CDR2 SASEGT. The CDR3, as DNA: TGTGCCAGCATCCCGGGATTCGGGGCTTACGGGGAGCTGTTTTTT. It encodes CASIPGFGAYGELFF.

The rearrangement joins TRBV20-1 to TRBJ2-7; 9 bases map to TRBD2. J gave up 6 bases and V 6 bases, and 9 bases lay outside the gene matches. This CDR3 has 13 residues. Germline CDR1 reads DFQATT; CDR2 reads SNEGSKA (reference sequence). For the CDR3, the DNA is TGCAGTGCCCCCTTAGCGGGAGATGGCGAGCAGTACTTC. This gives the protein CSAPLAGDGEQYF.

Concerning this clonotype itself: An end of the junction differs from the germline gene, which may be a read error. V gene TRBV28 combines with J gene TRBJ2-2, with 8 bases fitting TRBD1. The length of the CDR3 is 17 residues. CDR1 is MDHEN and CDR2 is SYDVKM in the germline V gene. CDR3 DNA: TGTGACAGCAAATCTTTAGCCGGACAGGGTGTCACCGGGGAGCTGTTTTTT. Protein: CDSKSLAGQGVTGELFF.

This clonotype came up many times. V and J are TRBV11-2 and TRBJ1-2; D is undetermined. V dropped 5 bases and J dropped 5 bases, with 12 bases sitting between them. Germline V gives CDR1 SGHAT, CDR2 FQNNGV. This CDR3 is built from 13 residues. CDR3 loop: CASSQYGSYGYTF. The DNA of the CDR3 is TGTGCCAGCAGCCAATATGGCTCGTATGGCTACACCTTC.

This chain connects TRBV20-1 to TRBJ2-7; D might be TRBD1 (5 bases). This CDR3 is 15 amino acids long. V dropped 6 bases and J dropped 2 bases, with 20 bases sitting between them. Germline V lookup: CDR1 DFQATT, CDR2 SNEGSKA (reference sequence). CDR3 residues: CSAPLPSRAAYEQYF. The CDR3 DNA is TGCAGTGCCCCCCTCCCGAGCAGGGCGGCCTACGAGCAGTACTTC.

This clonotype was seen repeatedly, ten times or more. The chain has TRBV2 and TRBJ2-1, with 8 bases that match TRBD2. The CDR3 contains 15 residues. Trimming took 7 bases from V and 4 from J; bases not matched to a gene: 9. Germline V CDR1 and CDR2: SNHLY, FYNNEI. CDR3 amino acids: CASTRLAQGYNEQFF. The CDR3 nucleotides are TGTGCCAGCACAAGACTAGCGCAAGGGTACAATGAGCAGTTCTTC.

This clonotype was seen at least ten times. The CDR3 protein is CASSEGLDEETQYF. The CDR3 nucleotides read TGTGCCAGCAGTGAAGGGTTAGATGAGGAGACCCAGTACTTC. J is TRBJ2-5 and V is TRBV2; D not certain. Germline V lookup: CDR1 SNHLY, CDR2 FYNNEI. V lost 1 base and J lost 5, with 11 bases in between. The CDR3 length is 14 residues.

There are many counts of this clonotype. The CDR3: CASSPRPLADYQETQYF. The CDR3, as DNA: TGTGCCAGCAGTCCCCGACCACTAGCAGATTATCAAGAGACCCAGTACTTC. The chain is built from TRBV27 and TRBJ2-5; D possibly corresponds to TRBD2 (6 bases). V lost 5 bases and J lost 2, with 21 bases in between. The CDR3 spans 17 residues. Per the germline V gene, CDR1 is MNHEY and CDR2 is SMNVEV (reference sequence).

About this clonotype: Since a much larger clone is just one base distant, this may be a read error. The rearrangement links TRBV28 to TRBJ2-2, with D perhaps assigned TRBD1 or TRBD2 (6 bases each). The CDR3 covers 16 residues. The V gene's germline CDR1 is MDHEN and CDR2 SYDVKM. CDR3 coding DNA: TGTGCCGGCAGGTCTACGGGGGCGCGCATTGCCGGGGAGCTGTTTTTT. It encodes CAGRSTGARIAGELFF. The variable domain in full, completed from reference TRBV28 and TRBJ2-2, reads DVKVTQSSRYLVKRTGEKVFLECVQDMDHENMFWYRQDPGLGLRLIYFSYDVKMKEKGDIPEGYSVSREKKERFSLILESASTNQTSMYLCAGRSTGARIAGELFFGEGSRLTVL.

The chain uses TRBV19 and TRBJ1-2, with 7 bases fitting TRBD1. Germline V gene lookup returns CDR1 LNHDA and CDR2 SQIVND (reference sequence). The CDR3 is 14 amino acids. V lost 9 bases, J lost 0 bases, and 7 bases stayed unmatched. In DNA form, the CDR3 reads TGTGCCAGCGTCCGGGACAGCACTAACTATGGCTACACCTTC. Encoded protein: CASVRDSTNYGYTF.

The V and J genes are TRBV20-1 and TRBJ2-2, with 7 bases identical to TRBD1. With V trimmed by 6 bases and J by 4 bases, 14 bases remained unmatched. This CDR3 comprises 16 residues. Germline V gives CDR1 DFQATT, CDR2 SNEGSKA (reference sequence). CDR3 loop: CSAPPWGRGTTGELFF. In DNA, the CDR3 is TGCAGTGCCCCTCCTTGGGGCAGGGGGACCACCGGGGAGCTGTTTTTT.

The J gene is TRBJ2-3, the V gene TRBV9, with 12 bases lining up with TRBD2. Trimming cost V 1 base and J 4 bases; bases outside gene matches: 1. The CDR3 is 15 amino acids. Germline V gene lookup returns CDR1 SGDLS and CDR2 YYNGEE. The CDR3 spells CASSVLAGGPDTQYF. The CDR3 DNA is TGTGCCAGCAGCGTACTAGCGGGAGGGCCAGATACGCAGTATTTT.

This clonotype appeared many times. J is TRBJ2-7 and V is TRBV6-1; TRBD1 matches 8 bases. The CDR3 has 15 amino acids. V lost 10 bases, J lost 0 bases, and 11 bases stayed unmatched. Germline V gene data show CDR1 as MNHNS and CDR2 as SASEGT. CDR3 protein: CATSAGDRSSYEQYF. The DNA for the CDR3 is TGTGCCACCTCAGCCGGGGACAGGTCCTCCTACGAGCAGTACTTC.

This clonotype was detected many times. The V and J genes are TRBV20-1 and TRBJ1-5; no clear D gene. CDR3 size: 14 residues. CDR1 is DFQATT and CDR2 is SNEGSKA in the germline V gene (reference sequence). The V gene lost 3 bases and the J gene lost 0 bases, with 9 bases spanning the gap. The CDR3 spells CSAREGYSNQPQHF. The CDR3 DNA follows: TGCAGTGCTAGGGAGGGATATAGCAATCAGCCCCAGCATTTT.

This clonotype was seen many times. The V call is TRBV29-1, the J call TRBJ2-3; D unclear. This CDR3 region has 14 residues. Looked up from germline, CDR1 is SQVTM and CDR2 is ANQGSEA. V lost 7 bases, J lost 0 bases, and 14 bases lay in between. Here the CDR3 DNA reads TGCAGCGCCCGGATGATGGGTAGCACAGATACGCAGTATTTT. Protein sequence: CSARMMGSTDTQYF.

This clonotype came up many times. The chain couples TRBV20-1 to TRBJ1-4; tentatively, D is TRBD1 (5 bases). The germline V gene has CDR1 DFQATT and CDR2 SNEGSKA (reference sequence). V was pared by 5 bases and J by 8 bases, with 15 bases between. This CDR3 has 13 amino acids. CDR3 nucleotides: TGCAGTGCTGGACAACCGTCCGGAGAAAAACTGTTTTTT. It yields the protein CSAGQPSGEKLFF.